This TCR beta chain was captured in a study of blood T cell repertoires in COVID-19. Study in general: Collection of acute and convalescent COVID-19 samples took place in the United States, Italy and Spain.

The assay was immunoSEQ multiplex PCR, and TCRdb's table has in-frame clones only and misses some. This table has about 140,000 clones, about three quarters appearing once. Deletions cut 6 bases from V and 5 bases from J, with 9 bases between. Germline CDR1 MNHEY, CDR2 SVGAGI. The length of the CDR3 is 12 residues. What was sequenced was PBMCs or T cells enriched from blood (not recorded which). V and J are TRBV6-5 and TRBJ2-3; D ambiguous. The receptor comes from a woman aged 50 to 60 who had recovered from COVID-19. Here the CDR3 reads CASSPREDTQYF. CDR3 bases: TGTGCCAGCAGCCCGAGAGAAGATACGCAGTATTTT.